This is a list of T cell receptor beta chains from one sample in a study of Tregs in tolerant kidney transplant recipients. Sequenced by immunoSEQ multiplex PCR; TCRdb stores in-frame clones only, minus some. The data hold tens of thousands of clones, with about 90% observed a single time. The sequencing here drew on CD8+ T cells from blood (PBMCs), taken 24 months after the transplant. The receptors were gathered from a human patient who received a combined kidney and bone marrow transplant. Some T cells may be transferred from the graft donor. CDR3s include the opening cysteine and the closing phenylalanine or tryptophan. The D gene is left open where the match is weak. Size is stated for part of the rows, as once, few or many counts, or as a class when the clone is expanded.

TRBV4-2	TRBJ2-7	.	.	TGTGCCAGCAGCCAACCGTCGGAGAACTACGAGCAGTACTTC	CASSQPSENYEQYF
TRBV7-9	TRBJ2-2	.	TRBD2	TGTGCCAGCAGCTTATCGCAGGTTAGCGGGAGGAACACCGGGGAGCTGTTTTTT	CASSLSQVSGRNTGELFF
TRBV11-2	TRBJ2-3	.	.	TGTGCCAGCATCAAGGGGCTAGCGAGCACAGATACGCAGTATTTT	CASIKGLASTDTQYF
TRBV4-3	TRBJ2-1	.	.	TGCGCCAGCAGCCAAGGGGACTTGGTTACAGGTTGGGGATCCTACAATGAGCAGTTCTTC	CASSQGDLVTGWGSYNEQFF
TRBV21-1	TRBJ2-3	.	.	TGTGCCAGCAGCAATCGCTTGCGGGACGGCACAGATACGCAGTATTTT	CASSNRLRDGTDTQYF
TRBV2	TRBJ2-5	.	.	TGTGCCAGCAGATGGGCAGGGGGGAACCAAGAGACCCAGTACTTC	CASRWAGGNQETQYF
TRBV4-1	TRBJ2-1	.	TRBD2	TGCGCCAGCAGCCAAGTTGCGGGGGGCTTCTACAATGAGCAGTTCTTC	CASSQVAGGFYNEQFF
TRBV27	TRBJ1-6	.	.	TGTGCCAGCAGAGAGCTTAGTTCCCCCCTCCACTTT	CASRELSSPLHF
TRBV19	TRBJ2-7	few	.	TGTGCCAGTAGTATAGATGTGGGCTTTTCTTTCGCCTACGAGCAGTACTTC	CASSIDVGFSFAYEQYF
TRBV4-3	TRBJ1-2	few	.	TGCGCCAGCAGCCAAGATGCGCAGGGTCGATATGGCTACACCTTC	CASSQDAQGRYGYTF
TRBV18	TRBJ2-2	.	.	TGTGCCAGCTCACCATACGGAGAGGACACCGGGGAGCTGTTTTTT	CASSPYGEDTGELFF
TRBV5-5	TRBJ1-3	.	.	TGTGCCAGCAGCTTGGCGGGGGCTGGAAACACCATATATTTT	CASSLAGAGNTIYF
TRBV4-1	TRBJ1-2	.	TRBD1	TGCGCCAGCAACCTCCGACAGGGGGCAGGCTATGGCTACACCTTC	CASNLRQGAGYGYTF
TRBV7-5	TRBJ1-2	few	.	TGTGCCAGCATCATTCTCGGGGGTCAAGACGGGAACTATGGCTACACCTTC	CASIILGGQDGNYGYTF
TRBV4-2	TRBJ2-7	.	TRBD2	TGTGCCAGCAGCCACCCCACCACCTCTAGCGGGAACTCCTACGAGCAGTACTTC	CASSHPTTSSGNSYEQYF
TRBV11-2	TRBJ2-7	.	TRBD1	TGTGCCATTACAGGGGATTCGACTTACGAGCAGTACTTC	CAITGDSTYEQYF
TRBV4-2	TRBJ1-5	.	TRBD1	TGTGCCAGCAGCCACCTAGACAGGGGCCAGCCCCAGCATTTT	CASSHLDRGQPQHF
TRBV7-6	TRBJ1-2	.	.	TGTGCCAGCAGCTTAGTACCAAGAGACAGCCTTAACTATGGCTACACCTTC	CASSLVPRDSLNYGYTF
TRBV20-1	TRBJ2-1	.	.	TGCAGTGCCTCCCCCTCTAGGGAGCAGTTCTTC	CSASPSREQFF
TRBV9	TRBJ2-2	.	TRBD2	TGTGCCAGCAGCCCATCTCAAGGGGACTATTCAACCGGGGAGCTGTTTTTT	CASSPSQGDYSTGELFF
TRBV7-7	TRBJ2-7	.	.	TGTGCCAGCAGCAGACGTGAGGGGGACGAGCAGTACTTC	CASSRREGDEQYF
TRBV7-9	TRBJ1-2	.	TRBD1	TGTGCCAGCAGCCCGCGTCTGGGACAGGGATATGGCTACACCTTC	CASSPRLGQGYGYTF
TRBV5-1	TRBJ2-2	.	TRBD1	TGCGCCAGCAGCTTGAGAAAGGGACAGGGGCTCGCCGGGGAGCTGTTTTTT	CASSLRKGQGLAGELFF
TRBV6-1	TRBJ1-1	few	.	TGTGCCAGCAGCTTGGGGGCAATCTACACTGAAGCTTTCTTT	CASSLGAIYTEAFF
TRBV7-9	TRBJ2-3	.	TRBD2	TGTGCCAGCAGCTATCTAGCGGGGCCTACAGATACGCAGTATTTT	CASSYLAGPTDTQYF
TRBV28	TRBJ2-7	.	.	TGTGCCAGCAGTTTACTTTGGTCAGGGGTTATCTACGAGCAGTACTTC	CASSLLWSGVIYEQYF
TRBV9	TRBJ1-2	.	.	TGTGCCAGCAGCGTAGGGCAGAACTATGGCTACACCTTC	CASSVGQNYGYTF
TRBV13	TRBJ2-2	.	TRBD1	TGTGCCAGCAGCCCAGGGACAGGAAACACCGGGGAGCTGTTTTTT	CASSPGTGNTGELFF
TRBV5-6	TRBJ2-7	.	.	TGTGCCAGCGGACGGGACTCGGAGGGCTCCTACGAGCAGTACTTC	CASGRDSEGSYEQYF
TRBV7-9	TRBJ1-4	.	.	TGTGCCAGCAGCTTAATGCAGGCTCTTCTGTTTTTT	CASSLMQALLFF
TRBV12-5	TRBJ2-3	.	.	TGTGCTAGTGGTCCAGGACTGGGTCGGGGTACGCAGTATTTT	CASGPGLGRGTQYF
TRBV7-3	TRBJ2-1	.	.	TGTGCCAGCAGCTTTACAGGGAACAATGAGCAGTTCTTC	CASSFTGNNEQFF
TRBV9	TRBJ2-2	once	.	TGTGCCAGCAGCGTGGGGGGATACGCCGGGGAGCTGTTTTTT	CASSVGGYAGELFF
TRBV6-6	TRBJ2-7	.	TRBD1	TGTGCCAGCAGTGCCGGGACAGATTTTTCCTACGAGCAGTACTTC	CASSAGTDFSYEQYF
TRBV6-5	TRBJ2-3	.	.	TGTGCCAGCAGTTACATTCGGAGCACAGATACGCAGTATTTT	CASSYIRSTDTQYF
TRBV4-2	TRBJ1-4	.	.	TGTGCCAGCAGCCAAGAATCAGGGCTTAATGAAAAACTGTTTTTT	CASSQESGLNEKLFF
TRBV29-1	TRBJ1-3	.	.	TGCAGCGTTGAAGACAGGGACTCTGGAAACACCATATATTTT	CSVEDRDSGNTIYF
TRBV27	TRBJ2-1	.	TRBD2	TGTGCCAGCAGTTTGACTAGCGGTTCCTACAATGAGCAGTTCTTC	CASSLTSGSYNEQFF
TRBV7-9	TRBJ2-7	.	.	TGTGCCAGCAGCTTAGATCGCAGGGCCCACGAGCAGTACTTC	CASSLDRRAHEQYF
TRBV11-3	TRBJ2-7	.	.	TGTGCCAGCAGCTTAGGGGGCGCCTCCTACGAGCAGTACTTC	CASSLGGASYEQYF
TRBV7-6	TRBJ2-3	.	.	TGTGCCAGCAGCTTAGGCGGCACAGATACGCAGTATTTT	CASSLGGTDTQYF
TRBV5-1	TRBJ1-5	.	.	TGCGCCAGCAGCTTTGAGGGCCAGCCCCAGCATTTT	CASSFEGQPQHF
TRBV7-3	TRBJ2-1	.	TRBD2	TGTGCCAGCAGCTTAGTAGCGGGGGGCTTGGATGAGCAGTTCTTC	CASSLVAGGLDEQFF
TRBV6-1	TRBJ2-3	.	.	TGTGCCAGCTGCCTTGCAGGGATTTTCACAGATACGCAGTATTTT	CASCLAGIFTDTQYF
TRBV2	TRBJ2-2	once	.	TGTGCCAGCAGTGACGGCGGGACCGGGGAGCTGTTTTTT	CASSDGGTGELFF
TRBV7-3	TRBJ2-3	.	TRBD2	TGTGCCAGCAGCCCTGGGTATGGGACTAGCGAAGATACGCAGTATTTT	CASSPGYGTSEDTQYF
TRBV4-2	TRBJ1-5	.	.	TGTGCCAGCAGGGCCCAGGGAGGGGGCAATCAGCCCCAGCATTTT	CASRAQGGGNQPQHF
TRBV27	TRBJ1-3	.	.	TGTGCCAGCAGTTTCAGGGGCTCTGGAAACACCATATATTTT	CASSFRGSGNTIYF
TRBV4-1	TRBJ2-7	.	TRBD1	TGCGCCAGCAGCCAACTGACAGGGGGCGGCGAGCAGTACTTC	CASSQLTGGGEQYF
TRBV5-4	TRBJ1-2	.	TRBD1	TGTGCCAGCAGCCCCGCGACAGGGGAAGGCGGCTACACCTTC	CASSPATGEGGYTF
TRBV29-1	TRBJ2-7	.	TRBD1	TGCAGCGTTGAAGAAGTGCGACAGGGGGCGAGTTACGAGCAGTACTTC	CSVEEVRQGASYEQYF
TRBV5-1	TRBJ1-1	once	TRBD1	TGCGCCAGCAAAGTTCAGGCTACAGGGGACACTGAAGCTTTCTTT	CASKVQATGDTEAFF
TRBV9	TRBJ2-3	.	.	TGTGCCAGCAGCGTAGTAACCGGGGGGCCCACAGATACGCAGTATTTT	CASSVVTGGPTDTQYF
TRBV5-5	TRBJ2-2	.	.	TGTGCCAGCAGCACGCCGGGGGGCCTCACCGGGGAGCTGTTTTTT	CASSTPGGLTGELFF
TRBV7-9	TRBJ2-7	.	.	TGTGCCAGCAGCTACTCGCGGGACGAGCAGTACTTC	CASSYSRDEQYF